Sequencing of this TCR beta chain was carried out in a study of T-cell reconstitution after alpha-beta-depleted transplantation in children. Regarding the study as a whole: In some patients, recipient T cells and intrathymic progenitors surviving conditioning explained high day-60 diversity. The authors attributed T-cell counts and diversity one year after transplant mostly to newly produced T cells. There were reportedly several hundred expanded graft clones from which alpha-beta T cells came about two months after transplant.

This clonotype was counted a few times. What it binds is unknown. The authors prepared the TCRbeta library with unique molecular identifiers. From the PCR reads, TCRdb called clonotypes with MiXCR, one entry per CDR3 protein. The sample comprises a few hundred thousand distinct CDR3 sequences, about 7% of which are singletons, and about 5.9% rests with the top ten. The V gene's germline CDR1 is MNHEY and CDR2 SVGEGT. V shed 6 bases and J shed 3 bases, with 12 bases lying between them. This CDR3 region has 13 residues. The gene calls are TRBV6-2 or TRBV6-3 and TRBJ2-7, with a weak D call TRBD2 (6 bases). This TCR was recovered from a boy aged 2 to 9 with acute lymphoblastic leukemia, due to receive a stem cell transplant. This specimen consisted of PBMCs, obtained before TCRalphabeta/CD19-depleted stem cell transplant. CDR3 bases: TGTGCCAGCAGCCTCACTAGCCTCTACGAGCAGTACTTC. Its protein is CASSLTSLYEQYF.